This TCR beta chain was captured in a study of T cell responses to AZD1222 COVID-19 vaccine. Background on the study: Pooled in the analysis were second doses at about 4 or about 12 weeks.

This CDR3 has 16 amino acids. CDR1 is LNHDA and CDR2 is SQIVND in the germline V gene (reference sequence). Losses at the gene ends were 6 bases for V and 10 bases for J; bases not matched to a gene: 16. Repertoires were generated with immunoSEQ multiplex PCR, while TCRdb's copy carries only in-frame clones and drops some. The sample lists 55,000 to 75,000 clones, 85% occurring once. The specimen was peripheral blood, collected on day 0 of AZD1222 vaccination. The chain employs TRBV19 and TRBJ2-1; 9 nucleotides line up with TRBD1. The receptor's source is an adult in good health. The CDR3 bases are TGTGCCAGTAGCCCCCTTACAGGGGGCGAAGGGGGCGAGCAGTTCTTC. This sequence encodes CASSPLTGGEGGEQFF. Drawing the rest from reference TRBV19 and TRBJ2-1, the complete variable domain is DGGITQSPKYLFRKEGQNVTLSCEQNLNHDAMYWYRQDPGQGLRLIYYSQIVNDFQKGDIAEGYSVSREKKESFPLTVTSAQKNPTAFYLCASSPLTGGEGGEQFFGPGTRLTVL.